This T cell receptor beta chain was sequenced in a study of blood T cell repertoires in COVID-19. Original data processing: It was from reference gene primer amplification that nucleated cell counts were estimated. Clones were read by immunoSEQ multiplex PCR, and TCRdb kept only the in-frame ones, dropping some. The DNA gave D and trimming, while V, J and clone size come from that table. This sample has about 68,000 clones, with around 88% found just once. Germline lookup yields CDR1 SNHLY and CDR2 FYNNEI. The CDR3 has 16 amino acids. Unmatched junction bases numbered 8, after V lost 2 bases and J lost 5 bases.

V gene TRBV2 combines with J gene TRBJ1-5, with 8 positions matching TRBD1. This TCR was sampled from an elderly man with COVID-19, enrolled during active disease. Sequenced input: peripheral blood. The DNA of the CDR3 is TGTGCCAGCAGTGAATCGCGAGGACAGGGTTATCAGCCCCAGCATTTT. This sequence encodes CASSESRGQGYQPQHF.